The rows below give T cell receptor beta chains drawn from one sample of a study of blood T cells in healthy people across ages. TCRdb independently ran MiXCR on the 5' RACE reads; one entry per CDR3 protein. Of some 930,000 distinct CDR3 sequences detected, about 27% appear once; the ten largest clones hold approximately 10%. The same data also went into a second study, on T cells of mothers and their children.

The sample taken for sequencing was blood. All receptors come from a woman in her thirties or forties in good health. The CDR3 runs from the conserved cysteine through the conserved F or W. The order of the fields is CDR3 protein, CDR3 DNA, D gene, V gene, J gene, clone size. A D gene is named only where the DNA matches it firmly. The listing skips clone size in some rows; elsewhere it reads once, few, many or a size class.

CDR3 protein: CSANPGLAHEQYF
CDR3 DNA: TGCAGTGCTAATCCGGGACTAGCCCACGAGCAGTACTTC
D gene: TRBD2
V gene: TRBV20-1
J gene: TRBJ2-7
clone size: few

CDR3 protein: CASSYSGVLSYGYTF
CDR3 DNA: TGTGCCAGCAGTTATTCAGGGGTATTGAGCTATGGCTACACCTTC
D gene: -
V gene: TRBV6-5
J gene: TRBJ1-2
clone size: -

CDR3 protein: CANSLDRDSYNEQFF
CDR3 DNA: TGTGCCAACAGCCTCGACAGGGATTCCTACAATGAGCAGTTCTTC
D gene: TRBD1
V gene: TRBV7-3
J gene: TRBJ2-1
clone size: -

CDR3 protein: CASSENQISTDTQYF
CDR3 DNA: TGTGCCAGCAGCGAAAACCAGATTAGCACAGATACGCAGTATTTT
D gene: -
V gene: TRBV2
J gene: TRBJ2-3
clone size: -

CDR3 protein: CSARGGQEYGYTF
CDR3 DNA: TGCAGTGCTAGAGGGGGACAAGAATATGGCTACACCTTC
D gene: -
V gene: TRBV20-1
J gene: TRBJ1-2
clone size: -

CDR3 protein: CASRQGVSTEAFF
CDR3 DNA: TGTGCCAGCAGGCAAGGTGTTAGTACTGAAGCTTTCTTT
D gene: -
V gene: TRBV14
J gene: TRBJ1-1
clone size: few

CDR3 protein: CASSLRVGEDEQETQYF
CDR3 DNA: TGTGCCAGCAGTTTAAGGGTGGGTGAAGACGAGCAAGAGACCCAGTACTTC
D gene: -
V gene: TRBV12-3/TRBV12-4
J gene: TRBJ2-5
clone size: -

CDR3 protein: CATSRDGRRYNYGYTF
CDR3 DNA: TGTGCCACCAGCAGAGATGGGCGACGGTACAACTATGGCTACACCTTC
D gene: -
V gene: TRBV15
J gene: TRBJ1-2
clone size: many

CDR3 protein: CASSWVGQGLGNEQFF
CDR3 DNA: TGTGCCAGCAGCTGGGTGGGCCAGGGGTTAGGCAATGAGCAGTTCTTC
D gene: -
V gene: TRBV7-2
J gene: TRBJ2-1
clone size: many

CDR3 protein: CASSQDGRTGELFF
CDR3 DNA: TGTGCCAGCAGCCAAGATGGTCGCACCGGGGAGCTGTTTTTT
D gene: -
V gene: TRBV3-1
J gene: TRBJ2-2
clone size: few

CDR3 protein: CASREQGVVNIQYF
CDR3 DNA: TGTGCCAGTAGGGAACAGGGGGTTGTAAACATTCAGTACTTC
D gene: TRBD1
V gene: TRBV19
J gene: TRBJ2-4
clone size: many

CDR3 protein: CASSNGGTGNQPQHF
CDR3 DNA: TGTGCCAGCAGCAACGGGGGGACAGGGAATCAGCCCCAGCATTTT
D gene: TRBD1
V gene: TRBV7-6
J gene: TRBJ1-5
clone size: -

CDR3 protein: CASSQDLMRGGDNEQFF
CDR3 DNA: TGCGCCAGCAGCCAAGATCTAATGAGGGGGGGGGACAATGAGCAGTTCTTC
D gene: -
V gene: TRBV4-3
J gene: TRBJ2-1
clone size: -

CDR3 protein: CASSSGVLNTEAFF
CDR3 DNA: TGCGCCAGCAGCTCAGGGGTACTGAACACTGAAGCTTTCTTT
D gene: -
V gene: TRBV5-1
J gene: TRBJ1-1
clone size: -

CDR3 protein: CAISEPIGGEGYTF
CDR3 DNA: TGTGCCATCAGTGAGCCAATCGGGGGCGAGGGCTACACCTTC
D gene: -
V gene: TRBV10-3
J gene: TRBJ1-2
clone size: few

CDR3 protein: CSAHRISEAFF
CDR3 DNA: TGCAGTGCCCACCGAATTTCTGAAGCTTTCTTT
D gene: -
V gene: TRBV20-1
J gene: TRBJ1-1
clone size: few